This T cell receptor (beta chain) was found in a study of T cell responses to AZD1222 COVID-19 vaccine. TCRdb keeps only in-frame clones here, not all; method: immunoSEQ multiplex PCR. The data hold around 100,000 clones, with about 83% observed a single time. There are 14 residues in the CDR3. The germline V gene has CDR1 MNHEY and CDR2 SVGAGI. V lost 0 bases, J lost 0 bases, and 5 bases lay in between. This receptor was taken from an adult in good health. The material sequenced was peripheral blood, taken on day 0 of AZD1222 vaccination. V is TRBV6-5 and J is TRBJ1-1; D not resolved. Here the CDR3 DNA reads TGTGCCAGCAGTTACTCGAGGCTGAACACTGAAGCTTTCTTT. Amino acids: CASSYSRLNTEAFF.